Sequencing of this T cell receptor (beta chain) was carried out in a study of blood T cells in healthy people across ages. Study-wide results and limits: The diversity estimates, figures obtained from one million T cells, were considered underestimates. Shifts in expanded clonotypes may have been confounded by donor CMV status, which was unknown.

A second PCR, run for about 7 to 11 cycles, used a sample-barcoded 5' primer plus a J-beta primer mix. Each cDNA was tagged by a template-switch adaptor containing 12 random nucleotides. One entry per CDR3 protein results from TCRdb running MiXCR on the 5' RACE reads. The table lists 850,000 to 1,300,000 distinct CDR3 sequences, 35% to 50% of them singletons, with approximately 17% in the top ten. Concerning this clonotype: The antigen is unknown.

The sequenced sample was blood. The receptor was derived from a woman aged 60-75 years in good health.

CDR3 protein: CSARFTGHNQPQHF. The CDR3 DNA reads as TGCAGTGCTAGATTTACAGGGCATAATCAGCCCCAGCATTTT. The gene calls are TRBV20-1 and TRBJ1-5; the D gene is possibly TRBD1 (6 bases). Germline loops: CDR1 DFQATT, CDR2 SNEGSKA (reference sequence). V gave up 2 bases and J gave up 4 bases, with 12 bases separating them. The CDR3 is 14 residues long.